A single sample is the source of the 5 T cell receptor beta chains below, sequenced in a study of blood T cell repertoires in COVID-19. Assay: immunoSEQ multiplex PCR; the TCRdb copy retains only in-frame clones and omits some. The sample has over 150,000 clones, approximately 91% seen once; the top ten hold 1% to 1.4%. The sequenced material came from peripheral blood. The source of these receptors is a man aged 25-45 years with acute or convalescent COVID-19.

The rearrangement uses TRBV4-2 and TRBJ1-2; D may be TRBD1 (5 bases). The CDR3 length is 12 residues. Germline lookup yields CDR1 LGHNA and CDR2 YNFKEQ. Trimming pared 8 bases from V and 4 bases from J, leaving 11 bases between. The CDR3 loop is CASSPRGYGYTF. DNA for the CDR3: TGTGCCAGCTCCCCAAGGGGCTATGGCTACACCTTC.

The DNA of the CDR3 is TGTGCCAGCAGCCGCATTCGGTCCGGGGAGCTGTTTTTT. This encodes CASSRIRSGELFF. The chain recombines TRBV3-1 (or the pseudogene TRBV3-2) with TRBJ2-2; D ambiguous. CDR1 and CDR2 from the germline V gene are LGHDT and YNNKEL (reference sequence). Trimming cost V 4 bases and J 6 bases, with 9 bases left between them. The CDR3 covers 13 residues.

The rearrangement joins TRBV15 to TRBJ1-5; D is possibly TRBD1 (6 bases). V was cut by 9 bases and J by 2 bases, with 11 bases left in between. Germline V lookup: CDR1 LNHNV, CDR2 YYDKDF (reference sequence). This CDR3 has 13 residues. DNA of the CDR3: TGTGCCACTTACAGGGATGGCAATCAGCCCCAGCATTTT. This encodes CATYRDGNQPQHF.

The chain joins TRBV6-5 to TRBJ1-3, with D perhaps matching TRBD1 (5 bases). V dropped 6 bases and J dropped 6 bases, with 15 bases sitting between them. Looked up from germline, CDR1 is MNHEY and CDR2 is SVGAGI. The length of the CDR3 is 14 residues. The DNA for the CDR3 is TGTGCCAGCAGGCAACCGACAGAATTAAACACCATATATTTT. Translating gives CASRQPTELNTIYF.

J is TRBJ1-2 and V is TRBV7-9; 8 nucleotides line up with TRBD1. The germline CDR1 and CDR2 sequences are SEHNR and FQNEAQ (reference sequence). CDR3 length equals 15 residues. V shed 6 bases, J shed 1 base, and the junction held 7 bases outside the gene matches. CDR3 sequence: CASSSAGGNNYGYTF. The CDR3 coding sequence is TGTGCCAGCAGTAGTGCAGGGGGCAATAACTATGGCTACACCTTC.